These 30 T cell receptor beta chains originate from one sample sequenced in a study of graft-versus-host responses after intestinal transplantation. Libraries were prepared by immunoSEQ multiplex PCR; TCRdb keeps only in-frame clonotypes and omits some of them. The table includes several thousand clones, about 26% detected once. This specimen consisted of alloreactive CD4+ T cells from a mixed lymphocyte reaction culture, obtained before intestinal transplant. Subset defined: CFSE-low proliferating T cells sorted from roughly 6-day pre-transplant mixed lymphocyte reaction (GvH or HvG direction). These receptors were collected from a human patient who received an intestinal transplant.

Comments on this clone: This likely stems from a read error, as it lies one base from a far larger clone. Additional DNA sequences in this sample encode the identical CDR3. The V and J genes are TRBV6-6 and TRBJ2-2, with TRBD2 identical over 13 bases. The germline CDR1 and CDR2 sequences are MNHNY and SVGAGI (reference sequence). The CDR3 loop spans 16 amino acids. For the CDR3, the DNA is TGTGCCAGTAGTTACAGACTAGCGGGAGGTCCGGGGGAGCTGTTTTTT. Amino acids: CASSYRLAGGPGELFF.

The table lists this clone with a few counts. This chain joins TRBV7-3 and TRBJ2-7; no firm D call. V lost 2 bases and J 0 bases, leaving 8 bases between the germline ends. CDR3 length: 14 residues. Germline lookup yields CDR1 SGHTA and CDR2 FQGTGA. CDR3 DNA sequence: TGTGCCAGCAGCTTAGTGGCCAGCTCCTACGAGCAGTACTTC. It encodes CASSLVASSYEQYF.

There are a few counts of this clone. V gene TRBV18 combines with J gene TRBJ2-3, with 7 bases that match TRBD2. V lost 3 bases to trimming and J lost 1 base; unmatched junction nucleotides: 1. CDR1 and CDR2 from the germline V gene are KGHSH and LQKENI. The CDR3 has 14 residues. The DNA for the CDR3 is TGTGCCAGCTCACCGGCGGGAGGCACAGATACGCAGTATTTT. Its protein product is CASSPAGGTDTQYF.

This clone was recorded only once. A read error may account for a junction end that differs from germline. The chain employs TRBV18 and TRBJ2-6, with 7 positions matching TRBD1. The CDR3 spans 17 residues. Germline CDR1 is KGHSH and CDR2 is LQKENI. CDR3 sequence: CAGSPRTGSSGANVLTF. For the CDR3, the DNA is TGTGCCGGCTCACCACGGACAGGCTCCTCTGGGGCCAACGTCCTGACTTTC.

Points on this clone: A read error may produce the germline difference seen at one junction end. V usage is TRBV19 and J usage is TRBJ1-1; D may be TRBD1 (5 bases). CDR3 length: 11 amino acids. Germline V lookup: CDR1 LNHDA, CDR2 SQIVND (reference sequence). The CDR3 DNA reads TGTGCCAGTATCGAGGGGCGGCATTGGAGATTT. It is translated as CASIEGRHWRF.

The genes are TRBV7-8 and TRBJ1-6; no firm D call. In germline, CDR1 is SGHVS, CDR2 FQNEAQ. This CDR3 contains 13 residues. Trimming left V 0 bases short and J 7 bases short, with 4 bases between. CDR3 protein: CASSLAGNSPLHF. As DNA, the CDR3 is TGTGCCAGCAGCTTAGCAGGGAATTCACCCCTCCACTTT.

The chain is built from TRBV5-1 and TRBJ2-7; D might be TRBD1 or TRBD2, each matching 5 bases. The V gene lost 4 bases and the J gene lost 2 bases, with 13 bases spanning the gap. The CDR3 is made up of 14 amino acids. CDR1 and CDR2 (germline): SGHRS, YFSETQ. The DNA for the CDR3 is TGCGCCAGCAGCGACGGGACCGGTCCCTACGAGCAGTACTTC. Encoded protein: CASSDGTGPYEQYF. The whole variable domain, filled in from reference TRBV5-1 and TRBJ2-7, reads KAGVTQTPRYLIKTRGQQVTLSCSPISGHRSVSWYQQTPGQGLQFLFEYFSETQRNKGNFPGRFSGRQFSNSRSEMNVSTLELGDSALYLCASSDGTGPYEQYFGPGTRLTVT.

The chain employs TRBV6-1 and TRBJ2-7; D possibly corresponds to TRBD2 (5 bases). Germline lookup yields CDR1 MNHNS and CDR2 SASEGT. The CDR3 is 15 residues long. V gave up 6 bases and J gave up 2 bases, with 17 bases separating them. CDR3 region: CASSREVPGTYEQYF. The CDR3 DNA reads TGTGCCAGCAGCCGCGAGGTTCCGGGAACCTACGAGCAGTACTTC.

CDR3: CASSRGGLPLYEQYF. CDR3 DNA: TGTGCCAGCAGTAGGGGCGGGCTGCCCCTCTACGAGCAGTACTTC. The genes are TRBV6-5 and TRBJ2-7, with D perhaps given as TRBD1 or TRBD2 (5 bases each). The germline V gene has CDR1 MNHEY and CDR2 SVGAGI. There are 15 residues in the CDR3. V lost 5 bases to trimming and J lost 3 bases, with 17 bases between them.

V is TRBV28 and J is TRBJ2-5, with D uncertain. The CDR3 sequence is 12 residues long. The ends were cut back, 2 bases at V and 6 bases at J, with 7 bases in the middle. Germline V gives CDR1 MDHEN, CDR2 SYDVKM. This CDR3 reads CASSLVPQTQYF. CDR3 bases: TGTGCCAGCAGTTTAGTACCGCAGACCCAGTACTTC.

In its sample, this clone is medium-sized. The V gene is TRBV30, the J gene TRBJ1-3; tentatively, D is TRBD1 (5 bases). V lost 4 bases, J lost 7 bases, and 14 bases lay in between. Per the germline V gene, CDR1 is GTSNPN and CDR2 is SVGIG (reference sequence). The CDR3 loop spans 13 amino acids. CDR3 nucleotide sequence: TGTGCCTGGACCACCCTCGGGGGGAACACCATATATTTT. Amino acids: CAWTTLGGNTIYF. Full variable domain (rest looked up from reference TRBV30 and TRBJ1-3): SQTIHQWPATLVQPVGSPLSLECTVEGTSNPNLYWYRQAAGRGLQLLFYSVGIGQISSEVPQNLSASRPQDRQFILSSKKLLLSDSGFYLCAWTTLGGNTIYFGEGSWLTVV.

The rearrangement joins TRBV29-1 to TRBJ1-5, with 7 bases that match TRBD1. From germline, CDR1 is SQVTM and CDR2 ANQGSEA. The trim removed 4 bases at V and 2 bases at J, leaving 2 bases unmatched. The CDR3 totals 13 residues. Here the CDR3 reads CSVADRGNQPQHF. CDR3 DNA sequence: TGCAGCGTTGCTGACAGGGGCAATCAGCCCCAGCATTTT.

The chain joins TRBV6-5 to TRBJ2-1, with 10 bases matching TRBD1. V was clipped by 6 bases and J by 7 bases; unmatched bases: 9. The CDR3 has 15 amino acids. Germline V lookup: CDR1 MNHEY, CDR2 SVGAGI. CDR3 loop: CASSRDRGPQNEQFF. In nucleotides, the CDR3 is TGTGCCAGCAGCCGGGACAGGGGACCCCAGAATGAGCAGTTCTTC.

The J gene is TRBJ2-5, the V gene TRBV5-1; D call uncertain. Deletions cut 0 bases from V and 5 bases from J, with 8 bases between. This CDR3 region has 13 residues. Germline V gene lookup returns CDR1 SGHRS and CDR2 YFSETQ. In DNA, the CDR3 is TGCGCCAGCAGCTTGGCGACAATGGAGACCCAGTACTTC. Protein: CASSLATMETQYF.

J is TRBJ2-7 and V is TRBV6-1; 8 bases fit TRBD1. Germline V lookup: CDR1 MNHNS, CDR2 SASEGT. J was trimmed by 2 bases and V by 4 bases; bases with no gene match: 4. The CDR3 consists of 14 residues. CDR3 region: CASSADRAAYEQYF. For the CDR3, the DNA is TGTGCCAGCAGTGCGGACAGGGCGGCCTACGAGCAGTACTTC.

This clone occurred a few times. A single base is all that separates this from a far larger clone, so a read error is likely. The chain combines TRBV2 with TRBJ1-3; D gene ambiguous. The CDR3 loop spans 12 amino acids. In germline, CDR1 is SNHLY, CDR2 FYNNEI. V was trimmed by 5 bases and J by 4 bases, leaving 6 bases between them. This CDR3 is CASSWLGNTIYF. Written as DNA, the CDR3 is TGTGCCAGCAGTTGGTTAGGAAACACCATATATTTT. Full variable domain (remainder filled in from reference TRBV2 and TRBJ1-3): EPEVTQTPSHQVTQMGQEVILRCVPISNHLYFYWYRQILGQKVEFLVSFYNNEISEKSEIFDDQFSVERPDGSNFTLKIRSTKLEDSAMYFCASSWLGNTIYFGEGSWLTVV.

This clone was observed a few times. The chain recombines TRBV7-6 with TRBJ1-6; TRBD1 matches at 8 bases. Germline V CDR1 and CDR2: SGHVS, FNYEAQ. The CDR3 consists of 16 residues. The trim removed 5 bases at V and 14 bases at J, leaving 17 bases unmatched. The DNA for the CDR3 is TGTGCCAGCAGCCTGGGGAACAGGGGGTTCGGTTGGGCCCTCCACTTT. Amino acids: CASSLGNRGFGWALHF.

This clone was recorded a few times. This rearrangement joins TRBV5-1 to TRBJ2-2; the D gene is possibly TRBD2 (6 bases). V lost 2 bases and J lost 4, with 12 bases in between. The CDR3 covers 15 residues. Germline V gene lookup returns CDR1 SGHRS and CDR2 YFSETQ. The CDR3 nucleotides read TGCGCCAGCAGCTTCCAGGACTACCTCACCGGGGAGCTGTTTTTT. This sequence encodes CASSFQDYLTGELFF.

This clone has just a few counts. This chain links TRBV5-4 with TRBJ1-2; D may be TRBD1 (5 bases). Germline values: CDR1 SGHNT, CDR2 YYREEE (reference sequence). The CDR3 totals 14 residues. Trimming took 4 bases from V and 2 from J, leaving 12 bases between them. The CDR3 DNA sequence: TGTGCCAGCAGCCCACGGGACGGAAACTATGGCTACACCTTC. This gives the protein CASSPRDGNYGYTF.

The rearrangement uses TRBV2 and TRBJ2-7; TRBD2 is a possible D gene (5 bases). Trimming cost V 7 bases and J 0 bases, with 19 bases left between them. Germline V lookup: CDR1 SNHLY, CDR2 FYNNEI. The CDR3 spans 16 residues. This chain's CDR3 is CASTLEEVTLSYEQYF. The CDR3, as DNA: TGTGCCAGCACCCTCGAGGAGGTCACCCTCTCCTACGAGCAGTACTTC.

The rearrangement links TRBV6-8 to TRBJ2-6; D possibly matches TRBD1 or TRBD2 (5 bases each). V lost 5 bases and J lost 5, with 25 bases in between. In germline, CDR1 is MNHGY, CDR2 SAAAGT. This CDR3 has 19 residues. CDR3 sequence reads: CASSGTGRSNKSRANVLTF. The CDR3 coding sequence is TGTGCCAGCAGTGGCACGGGACGCTCTAACAAAAGTCGGGCCAACGTCCTGACTTTC.

Only a few counts were recorded for this clone. The V call is TRBV6-4, the J call TRBJ2-7; no firm D call. The V gene's germline CDR1 is MRHNA and CDR2 SNTAGT. With 3 bases removed from V and 0 bases from J, the gap between germline ends came to 9 bases. This CDR3 is built from 14 residues. CDR3 protein: CASSEEAFSYEQYF. The CDR3 DNA sequence: TGTGCCAGCAGTGAAGAAGCGTTCTCCTACGAGCAGTACTTC.

The CDR3: CASSLQGGTEAFF. CDR3 bases: TGTGCCAGCAGCTTACAGGGGGGCACTGAAGCTTTCTTT. V usage is TRBV7-3 and J usage is TRBJ1-1, with 7 nucleotides matching TRBD1. V was pared by 2 bases and J by 4 bases, with 1 base of the junction left unmatched. Per the germline V gene, CDR1 is SGHTA and CDR2 is FQGTGA. CDR3 size: 13 residues.

Remarks on this clone: A much larger clone differs by one base, so this may be a read error. The J gene is TRBJ1-5, the V gene TRBV19; tentative D call: TRBD1 (6 bases). V shed 5 bases and J shed 3 bases, with 20 bases lying between them. The CDR3 is 17 amino acids. Germline V gene data show CDR1 as LNHDA and CDR2 as SQIVND (reference sequence). CDR3 residues: CASSWAGGGRLNQPQHF. Here the CDR3 DNA reads TGTGCCAGTAGTTGGGCAGGAGGGGGGAGGCTCAATCAGCCCCAGCATTTT.

The CDR3 DNA sequence: TGTGCCAGCAGTTCGTACCGGGGGCCGACAGATACGCAGTATTTT. As protein: CASSSYRGPTDTQYF. This chain joins TRBV6-1 and TRBJ2-3, with D possibly being TRBD1 or TRBD2 (6 bases each). The CDR3 contains 15 residues. From germline, CDR1 is MNHNS and CDR2 SASEGT. Trimming stripped 5 bases from V and 3 bases from J, with 15 bases between.

This clone is labeled medium-sized (0.01 to 0.1%). V gene TRBV7-3 combines with J gene TRBJ2-2; no reliable D call. Trimming removed 3 bases at V and 4 bases at J, with 6 bases between. Germline V CDR1 and CDR2: SGHTA, FQGTGA. The CDR3 length is 13 residues. The CDR3 sequence: CASSFAGTGELFF. In DNA form, the CDR3 reads TGTGCCAGCAGCTTTGCAGGCACCGGGGAGCTGTTTTTT.

By its share, this clone is medium-sized. The chain carries TRBV6-5 and TRBJ1-4; D uncertain. Germline assignment: CDR1 MNHEY and CDR2 SVGAGI. The CDR3 is 14 amino acids. Trimming cost V 3 bases and J 4 bases, with 9 bases left between them. CDR3 nucleotides: TGTGCCAGCAGTTATCGTCGGTATAATGAAAAACTGTTTTTT. Its translation: CASSYRRYNEKLFF.

This chain links TRBV27 with TRBJ2-1, with D tentatively TRBD2 (6 bases). This CDR3 region has 15 residues. V lost 7 bases and J 0 bases, leaving 13 bases between the germline ends. CDR1 is MNHEY, CDR2 SMNVEV, per germline (reference sequence). The CDR3 nucleotides read TGTGCCAGCACCCCTCGGGAGAGCTCCTACAATGAGCAGTTCTTC. The encoded protein is CASTPRESSYNEQFF.

This clone was seen a handful of times. Other nucleotide sequences from this sample produce the same CDR3. The chain joins TRBV25-1 to TRBJ2-2; D perhaps matches TRBD1 (6 bases). CDR3 length: 15 residues. CDR1 MGHDK and CDR2 SYGVNS come from the germline V gene. Trimming took off 7 bases at V and 1 base at J, with 13 bases between the two ends. The CDR3 DNA follows: TGTGCCAGCAAGGGATTGGGACAGAACACCGGGGAGCTGTTTTTT. Its protein is CASKGLGQNTGELFF.

In regard to this clone: This likely reflects a read error, since a far larger clone is one base away. The identical CDR3 is also encoded by other nucleotide sequences in the sample. For the CDR3, the DNA is TGTGCCAGCAGTTCGGACTGGGGAAATCAGCCCCAGCATTTT. The encoded protein is CASSSDWGNQPQHF. The V gene is TRBV2, the J gene TRBJ1-5; the D is unclear. The CDR3 is 14 amino acids. Germline loops: CDR1 SNHLY, CDR2 FYNNEI. The germline V and J ends were trimmed by 5 bases and 4 bases, with 12 bases remaining between them.